These T cell receptor beta chains were read from a single sample in a study of shared clonotypes between healthy human individuals. TCRdb keeps only in-frame clones here, not all; method: immunoSEQ multiplex PCR. The sample holds roughly 640,000 clones, 74% seen once. Input material: memory CD4+ T cells sorted from blood. The receptors derive from a woman younger than 45 in good health. Each CDR3 is given with its conserved first and last residue. Each record gives: V gene, J gene, CDR3 protein.

>TRBV4-1|TRBJ2-4
CASSLSFMGERLAKNIQYF
>TRBV28|TRBJ1-1
CASSLLTGNTEAFF
>TRBV5-1|TRBJ2-3
CASSHEGRYDTDTQYF
>TRBV5-1|TRBJ2-2
CASSPGALALVGGELFF
>TRBV28|TRBJ1-5
CASSWGSNQPQHF
>TRBV7-9|TRBJ1-3
CASSGGGLGNTIYF
>TRBV6-5|TRBJ1-2
CASRKGTDYGYTF
>TRBV11-2|TRBJ2-1
CASSRGGLAVTNEQFF
>TRBV7-9|TRBJ2-3
CASSLDGAGGVDTQYF
>TRBV29-1|TRBJ2-7
CSVEPAGVGHEQYF
>TRBV6-1|TRBJ1-6
CASSERTGNSPLHF
>TRBV19|TRBJ2-1
CASSTDRLQGLVRNEQFF
>TRBV18|TRBJ2-7
CASSPPSGRKEQYF
>TRBV7-2|TRBJ2-1
CASRTSVSYNEQFF
>TRBV30|TRBJ2-3
CAWRTGFTDTQYF
>TRBV4-1|TRBJ2-1
CASSQVGRVYNEQFF
>TRBV19|TRBJ2-2
CASSILRGLGELFF
>TRBV11-2|TRBJ2-5
CASSSNRGGLKTQYF
>TRBV19|TRBJ2-5
CASSKHGDVNQETQYF
>TRBV30|TRBJ2-7
CAWSVGTGVYEQYF
>TRBV11-2|TRBJ2-1
CASSLDHTNNEQFF
>TRBV5-1|TRBJ1-2
CASSPGTVSYGYTF
>TRBV9|TRBJ2-1
CASSVEEGDEQFF
>TRBV5-1|TRBJ2-5
CASSLGGRVEQETQYF
>TRBV10-1|TRBJ2-5
CASSERMSGVLETQYF
>TRBV14|TRBJ2-5
CASSLAGGPETQYF
>TRBV28|TRBJ2-5
CASSVGGLQETQYF
>TRBV5-6|TRBJ2-7
CASSGTQTSYEQYF
>TRBV2|TRBJ2-3
CASSGVFKQYF
>TRBV18|TRBJ1-3
CASSPPSGPGNTIYF
>TRBV19|TRBJ2-4
CASSPTDRENIQYF
>TRBV4-2|TRBJ2-1
CASSQVGGSTHEQFF
>TRBV7-6|TRBJ2-3
CASSWAATGGTDTQYF
>TRBV28|TRBJ1-2
CASRAPAGYTF
>TRBV7-9|TRBJ2-5
CASSPTSTSGRETQYF
>TRBV12-5|TRBJ1-1
CASGLTTRNTEAFF
>TRBV19|TRBJ2-1
CASSTLSYNEQFF
>TRBV6-6|TRBJ1-1
CASSRRTGVPSTEAFF
>TRBV5-6|TRBJ2-5
CASSSTGLAGLYQETQYF
>TRBV19|TRBJ1-6
CASSIVGEESPLHF
>TRBV28|TRBJ1-4
CASSTLQTGNEKLFF
>TRBV27|TRBJ2-3
CASGRADTQYF
>TRBV5-8|TRBJ2-2
CASSPQGYGELFF
>TRBV2|TRBJ2-7
CASSSGTGTYEQYF
>TRBV5-1|.
CASSPGTGTLEQYF
>TRBV5-1|TRBJ2-5
CASSLYLPSQETQYF
>TRBV2|TRBJ2-7
CASSTTSGRQQYF
>TRBV5-1|TRBJ1-2
CASSLDSSFYYGYTF
>TRBV30|TRBJ2-7
CAWSRRQEPYEQYF
>TRBV15|TRBJ1-1
CATKTDLNTEAFF
>TRBV25-1|TRBJ2-7
CASSEPGLHYEQYF
>TRBV2|TRBJ2-7
CASSELTSVLYEQYF